Below are 7 T cell receptor beta chains sequenced from a single sample in a study of blood T cells in healthy people across ages. It was with a sample-barcoded 5' primer and a J-beta primer mix that a second PCR of roughly 7 to 12 cycles was run. TCRdb re-derived calls from the 5' RACE reads in MiXCR, one entry per CDR3 protein. The table lists hundreds of thousands of distinct CDR3 sequences, under 45% of them singletons, with roughly 19% in the top ten. Sequencing input: blood. The source of these receptors is a man in his 60s in good health.

This sequence joins TRBV6-6 and TRBJ1-5, with TRBD1 matching over 7 bases. Germline V lookup: CDR1 MNHNY, CDR2 SVGAGI (reference sequence). The CDR3 length is 13 residues. V lost 10 bases and J lost 2; bases outside the gene matches: 5. DNA for the CDR3: TGTGCCACCTGTGACAGGGGCAATCAGCCCCAGCATTTT. It encodes CATCDRGNQPQHF.

The table lists this clonotype with a count of one. The chain has TRBV5-1 and TRBJ2-3; TRBD1 matches at 7 bases. CDR1 is SGHRS, CDR2 YFSETQ, per germline. J was trimmed by 2 bases and V by 2 bases; bases with no gene match: 5. The CDR3 has 15 amino acids. CDR3 residues: CASSLQGPNTDTQYF. The DNA of the CDR3 is TGCGCCAGCAGCTTACAGGGGCCCAACACAGATACGCAGTATTTT. The whole variable domain, remainder taken from reference TRBV5-1 and TRBJ2-3, is KAGVTQTPRYLIKTRGQQVTLSCSPISGHRSVSWYQQTPGQGLQFLFEYFSETQRNKGNFPGRFSGRQFSNSRSEMNVSTLELGDSALYLCASSLQGPNTDTQYFGPGTRLTVL.

The genes are TRBV9 and TRBJ1-1, with TRBD1 matching 10 bases. The CDR3 loop spans 16 amino acids. The ends lost 2 bases at V and 5 bases at J; junction bases unmatched: 9. The V gene's germline CDR1 is SGDLS and CDR2 YYNGEE. The CDR3 sequence: CASSVEFGTGDTEAFF. For the CDR3, the DNA is TGTGCCAGCAGCGTCGAGTTCGGGACAGGGGATACTGAAGCTTTCTTT.

The rearrangement joins TRBV6-5 to TRBJ2-1; no firm D call. Germline V CDR1 and CDR2: MNHEY, SVGAGI. V was trimmed by 2 bases and J by 4 bases, leaving 6 bases between them. The CDR3 length is 13 residues. CDR3 sequence: CASSYLRYNEQFF. Here the CDR3 DNA reads TGTGCCAGCAGTTACCTCCGTTACAATGAGCAGTTCTTC.

CDR3 coding DNA: TGTGCCAGTAGTATCACGGCAGGGTCCTACGAGCAGTACTTC. It specifies CASSITAGSYEQYF. This chain links TRBV19 with TRBJ2-7; a weak D match, TRBD1 (5 bases). With 3 bases removed from V and 1 base from J, the gap between germline ends came to 10 bases. Germline CDR1 LNHDA, CDR2 SQIVND (reference sequence). The CDR3 is 14 amino acids.

The gene calls are TRBV19 and TRBJ1-3, with 8 nucleotides matching TRBD1. The junction had 12 bases not matched to a gene; V was cut back by 6 bases and J by 2 bases. Germline CDR1 is LNHDA and CDR2 is SQIVND (reference sequence). CDR3 size: 17 residues. The CDR3 is CASSGLSGGEAGNTIYF. CDR3 coding DNA: TGTGCCAGTAGCGGACTATCAGGGGGCGAAGCTGGAAACACCATATATTTT. The entire variable domain, with the rest obtained from reference TRBV19 and TRBJ1-3, is as follows: DGGITQSPKYLFRKEGQNVTLSCEQNLNHDAMYWYRQDPGQGLRLIYYSQIVNDFQKGDIAEGYSVSREKKESFPLTVTSAQKNPTAFYLCASSGLSGGEAGNTIYFGEGSWLTVV.

In DNA, the CDR3 is TGCGCCAGCAGCCAAGTCCCAGGGGGGAGTGGGGCGGGACAGCCCCAGCATTTT. Translating gives CASSQVPGGSGAGQPQHF. The gene calls are TRBV4-1 and TRBJ1-5, with 7 bases identical to TRBD1. Germline loops: CDR1 MGHRA, CDR2 YSYEKL. V was pared by 1 base and J by 7 bases, with 16 bases of the junction left unmatched. The CDR3 length is 18 residues.